A single sample gave rise to the 16 T cell receptor beta chains below, sequenced in a study of CD8+CD57+ T cells in acquired aplastic anemia. The sequenced patients had an expansion of CD8+CD57+ cells seen by flow cytometry. Genomic DNA acted as the template from which TCR beta VDJ combination and CDR3 sequence profiling were carried out. MiXCR, applied by TCRdb to the reads, yields one record per CDR3 protein. Of about half a million distinct CDR3 sequences listed, less than 35% are singletons. The specimen was sorted CD4+, CD8+, or CD8+CD57+ T cells (not recorded which) from PBMCs. These receptors all come from a human donor with aplastic anemia.

This clonotype was counted only a few times. This chain uses TRBV6-1 with TRBJ1-2; TRBD1 is a possible D gene (6 bases). CDR3 length: 13 amino acids. V lost 5 bases, J lost 8 bases, and 15 bases lay in between. CDR1 and CDR2 (germline): MNHNS, SASEGT. The CDR3 nucleotides read TGTGCCAGCAGTCGTACAGGGTCAGGCGGCTACACCTTC. This codes for CASSRTGSGGYTF.

This clonotype was observed a handful of times. The junction departs from germline at one end; a sequencing error may be responsible. The rearrangement links TRBV10-3 to TRBJ1-1, with unresolved D. Germline CDR1 ENHRY, CDR2 SYGVKD. CDR3 size: 16 residues. The CDR3 spells CASSYSLTGMNTEAFF. CDR3 coding DNA: TGTGCCAGCAGTTACTCGCTGACGGGCATGAACACTGAAGCTTTCTTT.

This clonotype was counted many times. The V call is TRBV4-1, the J call TRBJ1-6, with 7 bases aligning to TRBD1. The V and J ends lost 0 bases and 8 bases, in that order; junction bases with no gene match: 1. CDR3 size: 14 residues. Germline CDR1 MGHRA, CDR2 YSYEKL. For the CDR3, the DNA is TGCGCCAGCAGCCAAGAAGGGGGCTATTCACCCCTCCACTTT. Protein sequence: CASSQEGGYSPLHF.

There are many counts of this clonotype. This chain links TRBV20-1 with TRBJ2-7; D gene ambiguous. CDR3 length: 13 residues. V lost 0 bases, J lost 3 bases, and 9 bases lay in between. The germline V gene encodes CDR1 DFQATT and CDR2 SNEGSKA (reference sequence). CDR3 in DNA: TGCAGTGCTAGAGATCTGGATAGCTACGAGCAGTACTTC. It translates to CSARDLDSYEQYF.

The gene calls are TRBV5-6 and TRBJ1-1, with no clear D. The CDR3 sequence is 14 residues long. The germline V gene has CDR1 SGHDT and CDR2 YYEEEE. The V gene lost 0 bases and the J gene lost 4 bases, with 10 bases spanning the gap. CDR3 nucleotides: TGTGCCAGCAGCTTGGCCCTTGGCGGCACTGAAGCTTTCTTT. Protein product: CASSLALGGTEAFF.

In its sample, this clonotype was seen many times. This chain joins TRBV20-1 and TRBJ2-1, with D possibly TRBD2 on 6 matching bases. Looked up from germline, CDR1 is DFQATT and CDR2 is SNEGSKA (reference sequence). V lost 6 bases to trimming and J lost 7 bases, with 13 bases between them. This CDR3 region has 12 residues. CDR3 sequence reads: CSASTGVNEQFF. The DNA of the CDR3 is TGCAGTGCCTCCACGGGGGTGAATGAGCAGTTCTTC.

The V call is TRBV13, the J call TRBJ1-5; D remains ambiguous. Trimming removed 8 bases at V and 3 bases at J, with 17 bases between. This CDR3 contains 15 residues. Germline V gene sequence: CDR1 PRHDT, CDR2 FYEKMQ (reference sequence). CDR3 DNA sequence: TGTGCCAGCTCACCATACCGTGAGACCAATCAGCCCCAGCATTTT. This encodes CASSPYRETNQPQHF.

The genes are TRBV12-3 or TRBV12-4 and TRBJ2-5; 7 positions match TRBD2. This CDR3 is built from 14 residues. The trim removed 9 bases at V and 5 bases at J, leaving 12 bases unmatched. The CDR3: CASTISGIGETQYF. CDR3 DNA sequence: TGTGCCAGTACTATAAGCGGGATCGGGGAGACCCAGTACTTC.

The J gene is TRBJ2-2, the V gene TRBV2; the D is unclear. The V and J ends lost 5 bases and 5 bases respectively, with 12 bases between them. The CDR3 runs to 14 residues. Germline V gives CDR1 SNHLY, CDR2 FYNNEI. CDR3 in amino acids: CASSLVGETGELFF. The CDR3 bases are TGTGCCAGCAGTTTAGTGGGTGAGACCGGGGAGCTGTTTTTT.

V gene TRBV2 combines with J gene TRBJ1-4, with D hard to call. The CDR3 is made up of 12 amino acids. CDR1 SNHLY and CDR2 FYNNEI come from the germline V gene. Written as DNA, the CDR3 is TGTGCTTGCGGACGGGTTAGAGGGAAACTGTTTTTT. Residues: CACGRVRGKLFF.

This clonotype was counted many times. J is TRBJ1-2 and V is TRBV20-1; perhaps TRBD1 as D (5 bases). Germline CDR1 DFQATT, CDR2 SNEGSKA (reference sequence). The CDR3 has 14 amino acids. Trimming cost V 1 base and J 3 bases, with 12 bases left between them. The CDR3 loop is CSARGRQFHYGYTF. CDR3 sequence (DNA): TGCAGTGCTAGAGGAAGACAGTTCCACTATGGCTACACCTTC.

This clonotype was seen ten or more times. The V gene is TRBV20-1, the J gene TRBJ2-7; no definite D call. Germline CDR1 is DFQATT and CDR2 is SNEGSKA (reference sequence). The CDR3 runs to 12 residues. Trimming left V 3 bases short and J 9 bases short, with 15 bases between. The chain's CDR3 is CSASVAEARQYF. The CDR3 DNA reads as TGCAGTGCTAGCGTGGCTGAGGCGAGGCAGTACTTC.

The J gene is TRBJ2-7, the V gene TRBV12-5; the match to TRBD2 covers 7 bases. The CDR3 spans 15 residues. Trimming removed 7 bases from V and 3 bases from J; junction bases left unmatched: 12. The germline V gene has CDR1 LGHNT and CDR2 FRNRAP. The CDR3: CASALVIAGSYEQYF. The CDR3 region has the DNA TGTGCTAGTGCCCTGGTAATAGCGGGTAGCTACGAGCAGTACTTC. Full variable domain (rest looked up from reference TRBV12-5 and TRBJ2-7): DARVTQTPRHKVTEMGQEVTMRCQPILGHNTVFWYRQTMMQGLELLAYFRNRAPLDDSGMPKDRFSAEMPDATLATLKIQPSEPRDSAVYFCASALVIAGSYEQYFGPGTRLTVT.

For this clonotype: A much bigger clone sits one base away, suggesting this may be a read error. V usage is TRBV7-3 and J usage is TRBJ2-7; TRBD1 matches 7 bases. Germline V gene lookup returns CDR1 SGHTA and CDR2 FQGTGA. The CDR3 spans 16 residues. The CDR3 reads CASSFLIPGQTYELYF. CDR3 bases: TGTGCCAGCAGCTTCCTGATTCCGGGACAGACCTACGAGCTGTACTTC.

In its sample, this clonotype was seen many times. The rearrangement uses TRBV9 and TRBJ2-2; D uncertain. V was trimmed by 0 bases and J by 6 bases, leaving 18 bases between them. This CDR3 comprises 17 residues. In germline, CDR1 is SGDLS, CDR2 YYNGEE. The DNA of the CDR3 is TGTGCCAGCAGCGTAGGGATGGGAAAGGTCTTGGCCGGGGAGCTGTTTTTT. Protein sequence: CASSVGMGKVLAGELFF.

The chain is built from TRBV20-1 and TRBJ2-5; maybe TRBD1 (5 bases). CDR3 length: 12 amino acids. Germline values: CDR1 DFQATT, CDR2 SNEGSKA (reference sequence). The V end was cut by 8 bases, the J end by 5 bases, with 15 bases between. Here the CDR3 reads CSTQDNMETQYF. In DNA, the CDR3 is TGCAGTACACAGGATAATATGGAGACCCAGTACTTC.